Listed below are T cell receptor beta chains from one sample, sequenced in a study of identical twins. Each CDR3 protein is one row after TCRdb ran MiXCR on the 5' RACE reads. The top ten clones hold 3.5% to 4% of a sample with around 250,000 distinct CDR3 sequences, roughly 7% of them seen once. The same data also contributed to another study, on yellow fever vaccine responses in identical twins.

The sample consisted of memory (CD45RO+) T cells sorted from blood. These receptors were obtained from a woman between 18 and 29 years old in good health. Both conserved end residues are part of each CDR3. The D gene is left open where the match is weak. Some rows have no size entry. The others give once, few or many, or a class for an expanded clone.

cdr3_aa | cdr3_nt | j_call | v_call | clone_size | d_call
CSARYVILPYEQYF | TGCAGTGCTAGATACGTGATCCTGCCATACGAGCAGTACTTC | TRBJ2-7 | TRBV20-1 | - | -
CASSPTGLSGGYTF | TGTGCCAGCAGCCCTACGGGACTTTCAGGAGGCTACACCTTC | TRBJ1-2 | TRBV14 | - | -
CASSQGRSGPSGQEQFF | TGTGCCAGCAGCCAGGGTAGGTCTGGTCCTAGCGGTCAGGAGCAGTTCTTC | TRBJ2-1 | TRBV3-1 | - | TRBD2
CASSPGLGEAGEQFF | TGTGCCAGCAGCCCAGGACTAGGAGAGGCGGGTGAGCAGTTCTTC | TRBJ2-1 | TRBV11-2 | - | TRBD2
CASSYGVNSYNEQFF | TGTGCCAGCAGCTACGGAGTCAATTCCTACAATGAGCAGTTCTTC | TRBJ2-1 | TRBV7-2 | many | -
CASSVGGLAGPHRDTQYF | TGTGCCAGCAGCGTAGGTGGACTAGCGGGACCACACCGAGATACGCAGTATTTT | TRBJ2-3 | TRBV9 | - | TRBD2
CASGAGYTGELFF | TGTGCCAGTGGGGCTGGGTACACCGGGGAGCTGTTTTTT | TRBJ2-2 | TRBV19 | many | -
CASSQGTPPRRNIQYF | TGCGCCAGCAGCCAAGGGACACCTCCCAGGAGAAACATTCAGTACTTC | TRBJ2-4 | TRBV4-1 | few | -
CASSLNRGPNSPLHF | TGTGCCAGCAGTTTAAACAGGGGGCCTAATTCACCCCTCCACTTT | TRBJ1-6 | TRBV12-3/TRBV12-4 | - | TRBD1
CASSLLAGGTNEQFF | TGTGCCAGCAGTTTACTAGCGGGGGGAACCAATGAGCAGTTCTTC | TRBJ2-1 | TRBV6-5 | many | TRBD2
CASSAEGELRTEAFF | TGTGCCAGCAGTGCCGAAGGGGAATTACGCACTGAAGCTTTCTTT | TRBJ1-1 | TRBV6-4 | - | -
CASRTVGGSGANVLTF | TGCGCCAGCAGGACGGTCGGGGGATCTGGGGCCAACGTCCTGACTTTC | TRBJ2-6 | TRBV5-1 | - | -
CASSPPGNSPLHF | TGTGCCAGCAGCCCCCCCGGGAATTCACCCCTCCACTTT | TRBJ1-6 | TRBV7-2 | few | -
CASSLVQNTGELFF | TGTGCCAGCAGTTTAGTACAAAACACCGGGGAGCTGTTTTTT | TRBJ2-2 | TRBV12-3/TRBV12-4 | many | -
CASSPSTGTYTDTQYF | TGTGCCAGCTCACCCTCGACAGGGACATACACAGATACGCAGTATTTT | TRBJ2-3 | TRBV18 | - | TRBD1
CASSARLGLNNSPLHF | TGTGCCAGCAGCGCGAGGCTGGGGCTGAATAATTCACCCCTCCACTTT | TRBJ1-6 | TRBV5-6 | many | -
CSGIYPGSDTQYF | TGCAGTGGAATATACCCCGGTTCAGATACGCAGTATTTT | TRBJ2-3 | TRBV20-1 | few | -
CASSNPTGGTDTQYF | TGTGCCAGCAGTAACCCGACAGGGGGCACAGATACGCAGTATTTT | TRBJ2-3 | TRBV12-3/TRBV12-4 | many | TRBD1
CATRGGSYNEQFF | TGTGCCACCCGCGGGGGGTCCTACAATGAGCAGTTCTTC | TRBJ2-1 | TRBV10-3 | few | TRBD2
CASSFKARSGNTIYF | TGTGCCAGCAGTTTTAAGGCAAGATCTGGAAACACCATATATTTT | TRBJ1-3 | TRBV12-3/TRBV12-4 | many | -
CASSQAGQGTDEKLFF | TGTGCCAGCAGCCAAGCCGGACAGGGGACTGATGAAAAACTGTTTTTT | TRBJ1-4 | TRBV3-1 | - | TRBD1
CSARGTSIYYEQYF | TGCAGCGCTCGGGGGACTAGTATATACTACGAGCAGTACTTC | TRBJ2-7 | TRBV29-1 | - | TRBD2
CSARGRLQTGLYTDTQYF | TGCAGTGCTAGAGGGCGATTACAAACGGGGTTATACACAGATACGCAGTATTTT | TRBJ2-3 | TRBV20-1 | many | -
CASRSTGQRAFF | TGTGCCAGCAGGTCGACAGGGCAAAGAGCTTTCTTT | TRBJ1-1 | TRBV6-5 | many | TRBD1
CASSRQGAEDEQFF | TGTGCCAGCAGCCGACAGGGGGCAGAGGATGAGCAGTTCTTC | TRBJ2-1 | TRBV28 | few | TRBD1
CASSPDYSVANVLTF | TGTGCCAGCAGTCCCGATTACTCTGTGGCCAACGTCCTGACTTTC | TRBJ2-6 | TRBV7-2 | few | -
CASSFALAGGTDTQYF | TGTGCCAGCAGTTTCGCCCTAGCGGGGGGCACAGATACGCAGTATTTT | TRBJ2-3 | TRBV28 | - | TRBD2
CASSPRGTGVSYEQYF | TGTGCCAGCAGTCCCAGAGGGACAGGGGTCTCCTACGAGCAGTACTTC | TRBJ2-7 | TRBV27 | - | TRBD1
CASSLSGTENEQFF | TGTGCCAGCAGTTTATCGGGGACGGAGAATGAGCAGTTCTTC | TRBJ2-1 | TRBV27 | once | -
CASSSNQNSYEQYF | TGTGCCAGCAGCTCTAACCAGAACAGTTACGAGCAGTACTTC | TRBJ2-7 | TRBV7-6 | many | -
CASSESGAGGNTGELFF | TGTGCCAGCAGTGAATCTGGGGCAGGGGGCAACACCGGGGAGCTGTTTTTT | TRBJ2-2 | TRBV6-1 | few | TRBD1
CASSLLGRGLTDTQYF | TGTGCCAGCAGTTTATTGGGGCGGGGACTCACAGATACGCAGTATTTT | TRBJ2-3 | TRBV27 | few | -
CSAPTGGGSPLHF | TGCAGTGCTCCGACAGGGGGTGGTTCCCCCCTCCACTTT | TRBJ1-6 | TRBV20-1 | - | TRBD1
CASSLADSQVHGYTF | TGCGCCAGCAGCTTGGCGGACAGTCAGGTCCACGGCTACACCTTC | TRBJ1-2 | TRBV5-1 | few | -
CASSRTGFEQYF | TGTGCCAGCAGCAGGACAGGGTTCGAGCAGTACTTC | TRBJ2-7 | TRBV6-6 | - | TRBD1
CASSEAETGVSQYF | TGTGCCAGCAGTGAAGCGGAGACGGGAGTCTCGCAGTATTTT | TRBJ2-3 | TRBV6-1 | many | -
CSVVSTGRSGNTIYF | TGCAGCGTTGTGTCGACAGGCCGCTCTGGAAACACCATATATTTT | TRBJ1-3 | TRBV29-1 | - | -
CASSQDGSGGAGEQFF | TGTGCCAGCAGCCAAGATGGCAGCGGGGGGGCCGGGGAGCAGTTCTTC | TRBJ2-1 | TRBV4-2 | - | TRBD2
CASSPGWGPEETQYF | TGCGCCAGCAGCCCCGGGTGGGGGCCCGAAGAGACCCAGTACTTC | TRBJ2-5 | TRBV5-1 | many | -
CASSRMDGSYNEQFF | TGTGCCAGCAGCCGGATGGACGGATCCTACAATGAGCAGTTCTTC | TRBJ2-1 | TRBV7-8 | many | -
CASGLALATPTDTQYF | TGTGCTAGTGGTTTGGCCCTAGCGACTCCCACAGATACGCAGTATTTT | TRBJ2-3 | TRBV12-5 | few | -
CASSQDRGGQPQHF | TGCGCCAGCAGCCAAGACAGGGGTGGGCAGCCCCAGCATTTT | TRBJ1-5 | TRBV5-1 | - | TRBD1
CASSTGGGTDTQYF | TGTGCCAGCTCCACGGGGGGGGGCACAGATACGCAGTATTTT | TRBJ2-3 | TRBV6-1 | few | TRBD2
CATSRGTSGGADTQYF | TGTGCCACCAGCAGAGGGACTAGCGGGGGGGCAGATACGCAGTATTTT | TRBJ2-3 | TRBV15 | many | TRBD2
CASSESPGQDYEQYF | TGTGCCAGCAGTGAATCACCCGGCCAGGACTACGAGCAGTACTTC | TRBJ2-7 | TRBV25-1 | many | -
CASREAYEQYF | TGTGCCAGCAGGGAAGCCTACGAGCAGTACTTC | TRBJ2-7 | TRBV7-9 | many | -
CASSLSAAYGYTF | TGTGCCAGCAGTTTGTCGGCAGCCTATGGCTACACCTTC | TRBJ1-2 | TRBV12-3/TRBV12-4 | many | -
CASSLGLAASTDTQYF | TGCGCCAGCAGCTTGGGACTAGCGGCTAGCACAGATACGCAGTATTTT | TRBJ2-3 | TRBV5-1 | many | TRBD2
CATSEPGTPAFF | TGTGCCACCAGTGAGCCCGGGACACCGGCTTTCTTT | TRBJ1-1 | TRBV24-1 | - | -
CASSPDGNTGELFF | TGTGCCAGCAGTCCGGACGGAAACACCGGGGAGCTGTTTTTT | TRBJ2-2 | TRBV6-4 | few | -
CASSQAGRSYEQYF | TGTGCCAGCAGCCAAGCGGGACGAAGCTACGAGCAGTACTTC | TRBJ2-7 | TRBV3-1 | few | -
CASSGLAGVFEQFF | TGTGCCAGCAGTGGACTAGCGGGAGTTTTTGAGCAGTTCTTC | TRBJ2-1 | TRBV6-1 | few | TRBD2
CSASKILAGIQETQYF | TGCAGTGCTAGTAAGATTCTAGCGGGGATACAAGAGACCCAGTACTTC | TRBJ2-5 | TRBV20-1 | few | TRBD2
CASSLYRGRGTDTQYF | TGTGCCAGCAGCTTGTACAGGGGTAGAGGCACAGATACGCAGTATTTT | TRBJ2-3 | TRBV11-2 | many | TRBD1
CASSVERGLPFDEQFF | TGTGCCAGCAGCGTAGAGAGGGGACTACCCTTCGATGAGCAGTTCTTC | TRBJ2-1 | TRBV9 | few | TRBD2